The entry that follows covers one T cell receptor beta chain sequence. This clonotype was counted many times. The target of this receptor is not known. No much larger clone is present one base from it, and per-base qualities are unavailable. The data were obtained in a study of T cells in Graves' hyperthyroidism and ophthalmopathy (dated by TCRdb to 2018 to 2020). For context, the study as a whole: Peripheral blood was collected at initial diagnosis, before any treatment. A discovery cohort of around 100 patients, 43 with Graves' ophthalmopathy and fewer than 65 with stable Graves' hyperthyroidism, was used to find distinguishing TCR V-J signatures. An independent validation cohort of some 18 hyperthyroidism patients and over 15 patients who later progressed to ophthalmopathy tested prospective prediction of ophthalmopathy. The approximately 90 discovery patients were divided at random into training and test sets in a 7:3 ratio. The study also compared thyroid tissue and blood T-cell repertoires from a handful of Graves' hyperthyroidism patients. After sampling, hyperthyroidism patients received methimazole starting at 30 mg daily, and ophthalmopathy patients received high-dose intravenous methylprednisolone. TCR Vbeta CDR3 sequencing of 120 to 150 peripheral blood samples (approximately 44 ophthalmopathy, 75 or so hyperthyroidism and approximately 17 progressor patients) is reported in the paper. The paper as a whole reports these results and caveats: During validation, the model predicted progression to ophthalmopathy a median of approximately six months ahead of onset, with around 71% sensitivity and less than 85% specificity. No statistical method was used to set the sample size in advance, and investigators knew the group allocation. Most expanded thyroid clonotypes (frequency above 0.001) were also found in blood, which suggests that blood repertoires may mirror thyroid immune responses. In cross-validation, a model built on a 13 V-J signature told ophthalmopathy apart from stable hyperthyroidism with under 90% sensitivity and roughly 81% specificity, and in testing the same model reached 80%/75%.

A patient counted as having stable Graves' hyperthyroidism if no progression to ophthalmopathy occurred over 18 months of follow-up. Hyperthyroidism patients were aged 18 to 65 years and newly diagnosed, with disease duration of less than 2 months. Exclusion was applied to patients with uncontrolled infections, other autoimmune diseases, pregnancy or lactation. Diagnoses were established on the basis of clinical symptoms, serum thyroxine and TRAb, thyroid ultrasound, and orbital computed tomography. PBMCs were isolated from about 9.1 ml of fresh peripheral blood by Ficoll-Paque density gradient centrifugation. Total RNA was extracted using Trizol reagent, and RNA quality was assessed on an Agilent 2100 Bioanalyzer. CDR1 and CDR2 were assigned from the germline V gene as MDHEN and SYDVKM. The CDR3 runs 15 residues from the cysteine to the phenylalanine. The read is trimmed to its CDR3 DNA, 45 bases read in frame from base 1. The germline V and J ends show losses of 2 bases and 7 bases respectively, and no gene match explains 2 bases of the junction.

TCR beta CDR3 regions were amplified from RNA transcripts. The first round of RT-PCR for the TCR CDR3 was performed with the HTBI primer set and the Qiagen OneStep RT-PCR kit. A second multiplex PCR round built the libraries, followed by size selection and purification. Paired-end sequencing of the libraries was performed with 100 bp reads on an Illumina HiSeq2000. The paper's data handling went like this. Raw data were processed with SOAPnuke, discarding reads with adapters, uncalled bases, mean Phred below 15, or no exact constant-primer or identifier match. COPE v1.2.5 was used to merge the high-quality paired reads, and each unique nucleotide sequence was defined as a clonotype. Clonotypes were aligned to IMGT TRBV, TRBD and TRBJ reference segments using MiTCR v1.1. Only V-J combinations with frequency above 0.0001, covering 98% to 99.2% of repertoires, were analysed. The TCS score was defined as the ratio of F50 (clonal expansion) to E x V (chaos), calculated using BLOSUM62-based TCRdist between CDR3 peptides within each V-J. Welch's t-statistics and random forest reduced some 510 V-J features to 13, which were used in a naive Bayes classifier (R e1071). TCRdb handled the public reads itself, with Q25 trimming in fastp and clone calling in MiXCR, and kept productive beta chains. Rows with a matching CDR3 protein are joined into one entry that keeps the most common DNA and genes. These V and J calls originate from TCRdb's pipeline instead of the authors' own analysis. Counted in this sample were around 690,000 distinct CDR3 sequences; 17% of them appeared once. Around 16% of the sample is held by the ten biggest clonotypes.

Input material: blood. The clonotype was recovered from a man between 50 and 59 years old with Graves' hyperthyroidism. The rearrangement combines TRBV28 with TRBJ2-1; 13 bases in the junction line up with TRBD2. The DNA sequence is as follows: TGTGCCAGCAGTTTAGGGACTAGCGGGAAGAATGAGCAGTTCTTC. Its product reads: CASSLGTSGKNEQFF. With all but the CDR3 taken from the reference TRBV28 and TRBJ2-1 genes, the full variable domain is: DVKVTQSSRYLVKRTGEKVFLECVQDMDHENMFWYRQDPGLGLRLIYFSYDVKMKEKGDIPEGYSVSREKKERFSLILESASTNQTSMYLCASSLGTSGKNEQFFGPGTRLTVL.